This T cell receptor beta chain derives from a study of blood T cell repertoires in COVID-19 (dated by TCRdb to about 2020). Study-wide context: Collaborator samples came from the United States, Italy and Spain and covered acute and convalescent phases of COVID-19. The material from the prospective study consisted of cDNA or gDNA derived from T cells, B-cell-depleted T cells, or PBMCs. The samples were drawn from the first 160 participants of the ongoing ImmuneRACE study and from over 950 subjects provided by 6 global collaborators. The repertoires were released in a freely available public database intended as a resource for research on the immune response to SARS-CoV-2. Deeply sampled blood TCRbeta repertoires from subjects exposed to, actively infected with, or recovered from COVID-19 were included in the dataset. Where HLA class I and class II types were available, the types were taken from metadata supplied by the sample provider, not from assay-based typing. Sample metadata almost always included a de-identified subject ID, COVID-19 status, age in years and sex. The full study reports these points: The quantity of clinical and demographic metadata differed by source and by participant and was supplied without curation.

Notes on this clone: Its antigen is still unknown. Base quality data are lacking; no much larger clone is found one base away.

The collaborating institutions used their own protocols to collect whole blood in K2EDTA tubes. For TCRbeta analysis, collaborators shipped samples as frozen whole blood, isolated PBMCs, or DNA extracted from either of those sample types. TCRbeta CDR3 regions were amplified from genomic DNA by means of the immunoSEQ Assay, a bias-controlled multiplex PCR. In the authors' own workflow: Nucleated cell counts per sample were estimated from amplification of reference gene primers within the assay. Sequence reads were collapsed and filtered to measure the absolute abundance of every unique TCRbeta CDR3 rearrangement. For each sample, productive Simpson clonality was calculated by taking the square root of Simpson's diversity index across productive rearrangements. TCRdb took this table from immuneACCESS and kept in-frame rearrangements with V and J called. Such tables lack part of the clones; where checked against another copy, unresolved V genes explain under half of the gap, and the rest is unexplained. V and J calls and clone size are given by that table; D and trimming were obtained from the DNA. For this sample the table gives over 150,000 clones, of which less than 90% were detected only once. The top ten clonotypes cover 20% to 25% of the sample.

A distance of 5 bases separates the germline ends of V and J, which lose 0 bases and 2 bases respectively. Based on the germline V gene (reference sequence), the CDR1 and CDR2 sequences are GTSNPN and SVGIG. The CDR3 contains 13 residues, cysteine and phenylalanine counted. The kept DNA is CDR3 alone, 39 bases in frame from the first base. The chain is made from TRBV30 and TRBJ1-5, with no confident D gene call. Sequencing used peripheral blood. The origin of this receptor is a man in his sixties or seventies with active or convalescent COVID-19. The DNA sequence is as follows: TGTGCCTGGAGTGTTGGCCGCAATCAGCCCCAGCATTTT. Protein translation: CAWSVGRNQPQHF.